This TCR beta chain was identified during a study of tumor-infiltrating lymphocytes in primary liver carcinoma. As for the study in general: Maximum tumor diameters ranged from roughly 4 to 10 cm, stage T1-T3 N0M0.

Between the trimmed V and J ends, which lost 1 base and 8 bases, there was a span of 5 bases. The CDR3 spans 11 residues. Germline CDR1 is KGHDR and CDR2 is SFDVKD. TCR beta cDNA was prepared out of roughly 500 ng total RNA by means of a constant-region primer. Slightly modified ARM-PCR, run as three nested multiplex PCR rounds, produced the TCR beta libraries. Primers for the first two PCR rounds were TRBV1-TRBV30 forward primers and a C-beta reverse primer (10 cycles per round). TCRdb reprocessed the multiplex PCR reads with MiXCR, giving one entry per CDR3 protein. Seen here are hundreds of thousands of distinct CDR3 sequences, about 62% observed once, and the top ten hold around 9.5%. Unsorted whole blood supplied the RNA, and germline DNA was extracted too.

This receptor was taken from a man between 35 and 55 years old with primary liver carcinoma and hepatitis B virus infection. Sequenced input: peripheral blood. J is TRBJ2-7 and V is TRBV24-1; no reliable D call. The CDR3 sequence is CATSDFGQQYF. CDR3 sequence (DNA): TGTGCCACCAGTGATTTTGGGCAGCAGTACTTC.